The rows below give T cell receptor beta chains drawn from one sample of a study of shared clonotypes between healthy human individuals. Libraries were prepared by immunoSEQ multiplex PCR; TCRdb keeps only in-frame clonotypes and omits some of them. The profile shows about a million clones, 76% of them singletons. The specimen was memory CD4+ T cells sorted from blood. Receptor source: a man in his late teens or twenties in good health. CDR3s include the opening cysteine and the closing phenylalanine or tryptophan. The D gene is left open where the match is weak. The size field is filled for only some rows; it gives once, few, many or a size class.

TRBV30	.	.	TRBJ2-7	TGTGCCTGGAGGGGGCCGGGTCCAGCCTACGAGCAGTACTTC	CAWRGPGPAYEQYF
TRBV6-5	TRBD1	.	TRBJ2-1	TGTGCCAGCAGTTACCGCAAGGGACAGGACAATGAGCAGTTCTTC	CASSYRKGQDNEQFF
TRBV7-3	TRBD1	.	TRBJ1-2	TGTGCCAGCAGCACAGGGGGCGCGGGGTCCTATGGCTACACCTTC	CASSTGGAGSYGYTF
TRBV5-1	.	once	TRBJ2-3	TGCGCCAGCAGGCTAAACACGGCGGGGAGCACAGATACGCAGTATTTT	CASRLNTAGSTDTQYF
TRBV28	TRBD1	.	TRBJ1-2	TGTGCCAGCAGTTCCCCAATTACAGGGGGCGATGGCTACACCTTC	CASSSPITGGDGYTF
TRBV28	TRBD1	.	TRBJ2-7	TGTGCCAGCAGTTCTCGGACAGGAAATTACGAGCAGTACTTC	CASSSRTGNYEQYF
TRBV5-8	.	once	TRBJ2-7	TGTGCCAGCAGCTTGCCCTTCAGGGTCTCCTACGAGCAGTACTTC	CASSLPFRVSYEQYF
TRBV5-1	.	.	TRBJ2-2	TGCGCCAGCAGCTACGACGGGACCGGGGAGCTGTTTTTT	CASSYDGTGELFF
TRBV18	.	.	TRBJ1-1	TGTGCCAGCTCACCAATCGACAGACTCATGAACACTGAAGCTTTCTTT	CASSPIDRLMNTEAFF
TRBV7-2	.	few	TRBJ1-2	TGTGCCAGCAGCTTAGAGGGGGATGGCTACACCTTC	CASSLEGDGYTF
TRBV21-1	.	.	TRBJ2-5	TGTGCCAGCAGCAAAGAGGGGGGGGCACAGACCCAGTACTTC	CASSKEGGAQTQYF
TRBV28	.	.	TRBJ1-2	TGTGCCAGCAGTATTTCCCTAGGGGGGAATGATGGCTACACCTTC	CASSISLGGNDGYTF
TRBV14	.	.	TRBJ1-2	TGTGCCAGCAGCCAAGGCAGTGGCAGGGGATATGGCTACACCTTC	CASSQGSGRGYGYTF
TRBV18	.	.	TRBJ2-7	TGTGCCAGCTCACCAACCCTGGACTCCGAGCAGTACTTC	CASSPTLDSEQYF
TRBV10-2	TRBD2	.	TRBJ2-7	TGCGCCAGCAGTTCCCGTGGTCGGGGGGGTTCCTACGAGCAGTACTTC	CASSSRGRGGSYEQYF
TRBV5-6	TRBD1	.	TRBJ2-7	TGTGCCAGCAGCTTGCCCGGGACAGGCTCCTACGAGCAGTACTTC	CASSLPGTGSYEQYF
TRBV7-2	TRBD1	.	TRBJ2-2	TGTGCCAGCAGCCGCGATTCGGGACAGGGAAAAACAAGGGAGCTGTTTTTT	CASSRDSGQGKTRELFF
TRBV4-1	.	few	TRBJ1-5	TGCGCCAGCAGCCAAGAAGGAAGGGGGCCCCAGCATTTT	CASSQEGRGPQHF
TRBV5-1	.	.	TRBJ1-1	TGCGCCAGCAGCCGACAGGATTTGAACACTGAAGCTTTCTTT	CASSRQDLNTEAFF
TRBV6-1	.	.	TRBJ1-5	TGTGCCAGCAAAACAGGAGACCTCCTCAATCAGCCCCAGCATTTT	CASKTGDLLNQPQHF
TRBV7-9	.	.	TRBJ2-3	TGTGCCAGCAGCTCCGGACTGGGCTCGGGAGATACGCAGTATTTT	CASSSGLGSGDTQYF
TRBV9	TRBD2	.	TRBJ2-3	TGTGCCAGCAGCGTAGAACCCGGGAGGGACACAGATACGCAGTATTTT	CASSVEPGRDTDTQYF
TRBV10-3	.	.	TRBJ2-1	TGTGCCATCAGTGAGGGAATATCAGGGAGTCACGTCTTC	CAISEGISGSHVF
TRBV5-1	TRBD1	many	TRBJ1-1	TGCGCCAGCAGTAAGGGGACAGGGACGAACACTGAAGCTTTCTTT	CASSKGTGTNTEAFF
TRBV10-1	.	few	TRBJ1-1	TGCGCCAGCAGTGAGCAGGGGAACACTGAAGCTTTCTTT	CASSEQGNTEAFF
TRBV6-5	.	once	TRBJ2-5	TGTGCCAGCAGTCGACAGGAGACAGGAGAGACCCAGTACTTC	CASSRQETGETQYF
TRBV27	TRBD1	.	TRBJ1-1	TGTGCCAGCAGTCGAGACAGGGGAGGGACTGAAGCTTTCTTT	CASSRDRGGTEAFF
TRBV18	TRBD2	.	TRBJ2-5	TGTGCCAGCTCACCTTTGGCTAGCGGGGCCTCCCCGGAGACCCAGTACTTC	CASSPLASGASPETQYF